Presented here are 21 T cell receptor beta chains from one specimen sequenced in a study of CD8+ T cells in alopecia areata. TCR sequencing used cDNA made by reverse transcription of extracted RNA. The table came from immunoSEQ multiplex PCR; TCRdb's copy has only in-frame clones and leaves some out. Of 90,000 to 120,000 clones in the sample, roughly 84% were seen once. Specified treatment: oral pan-JAK inhibitor, 5-10 mg twice daily. The input for sequencing was CD8+ T cells sorted from blood, taken at week 24, from a patient treated with tofacitinib. These receptors were taken from a human donor with alopecia areata.

This sequence joins TRBV6-6 and TRBJ2-5, with D hard to call. CDR3 length equals 13 residues. With 2 bases removed from V and 5 bases from J, the gap between germline ends came to 9 bases. Germline V gives CDR1 MNHNY, CDR2 SVGAGI (reference sequence). The CDR3 DNA sequence: TGTGCCAGCAGTTACCGCGACCGGGAGACCCAGTACTTC. The encoded protein is CASSYRDRETQYF.

This chain links TRBV27 with TRBJ2-3, with a tentative D call TRBD2 (6 bases). The CDR3 is 15 amino acids. V gave up 3 bases and J gave up 6 bases, with 16 bases separating them. Per the germline V gene, CDR1 is MNHEY and CDR2 is SMNVEV (reference sequence). CDR3 DNA sequence: TGTGCCAGCAGTTTTGGCGGGACCATTAGGGATACGCAGTATTTT. Translating gives CASSFGGTIRDTQYF.

About this clone itself: Other DNA sequences of this sample code for an identical CDR3. J is TRBJ2-7 and V is TRBV6-5; 9 bases are a match to TRBD1. The germline V gene has CDR1 MNHEY and CDR2 SVGAGI. CDR3 length equals 15 residues. V shed 5 bases, J shed 0 bases, and the junction held 5 bases outside the gene matches. The CDR3 spells CASSLGQGSSYEQYF. DNA for the CDR3: TGTGCCAGCAGTCTCGGACAGGGGAGCTCCTACGAGCAGTACTTC.

The chain is built from TRBV7-9 and TRBJ1-3; TRBD1 aligns across 7 bases. Germline CDR1 and CDR2: SEHNR and FQNEAQ (reference sequence). The J segment lost 0 bases and the V segment lost 5 bases, leaving 7 bases of the junction unmatched. CDR3 length: 16 amino acids. DNA of the CDR3: TGTGCCAGCAGCCCTCGGACAGGCGACTCTGGAAACACCATATATTTT. It is translated as CASSPRTGDSGNTIYF.

The gene calls are TRBV4-2 and TRBJ2-7; D is unclear. Trimming took off 1 base at V and 2 bases at J, with 9 bases between the two ends. CDR3 length: 14 amino acids. The V gene's germline CDR1 is LGHNA and CDR2 YNFKEQ. This chain's CDR3 is CASSQAPTAYEQYF. DNA of the CDR3: TGTGCCAGCAGCCAAGCCCCTACAGCCTACGAGCAGTACTTC.

The count of this clone is one. The V call is TRBV19, the J call TRBJ1-2; 7 bases are shared with TRBD1. This CDR3 is built from 15 residues. The V and J ends lost 6 bases and 3 bases, in that order; junction bases with no gene match: 10. Germline V gene lookup returns CDR1 LNHDA and CDR2 SQIVND (reference sequence). The CDR3 coding sequence is TGTGCCAGTAGACCGGGCGACAGGGACCACTATGGCTACACCTTC. This sequence encodes CASRPGDRDHYGYTF. The full variable domain, in which reference TRBV19 and TRBJ1-2 provide the parts outside the CDR3, is DGGITQSPKYLFRKEGQNVTLSCEQNLNHDAMYWYRQDPGQGLRLIYYSQIVNDFQKGDIAEGYSVSREKKESFPLTVTSAQKNPTAFYLCASRPGDRDHYGYTFGSGTRLTVV.

The V and J genes are TRBV7-8 and TRBJ2-7, with a weak D call TRBD2 (7 bases). The CDR3 extends over 18 amino acids. V dropped 2 bases and J dropped 2 bases, with 22 bases sitting between them. CDR1 SGHVS and CDR2 FQNEAQ come from the germline V gene. The CDR3 loop is CASSLRRGPWMWPYEQYF. The CDR3, as DNA: TGTGCCAGCAGCTTACGGCGGGGGCCCTGGATGTGGCCCTACGAGCAGTACTTC.

The gene calls are TRBV2 and TRBJ2-4; D uncertain. The germline CDR1 and CDR2 sequences are SNHLY and FYNNEI. V lost 6 bases, J lost 0 bases, and 6 bases lay in between. This CDR3 contains 13 residues. CDR3 sequence reads: CASRERAKNIQYF. CDR3 nucleotide sequence: TGTGCCAGCAGGGAGCGAGCCAAAAACATTCAGTACTTC.

The chain has TRBV5-1 and TRBJ2-1; D not resolved. The germline gives CDR1 SGHRS, CDR2 YFSETQ. V lost 0 bases and J 5 bases, leaving 6 bases between the germline ends. The CDR3 has 13 amino acids. CDR3 residues: CASSLAVDNEQFF. The CDR3 DNA reads TGCGCCAGCAGCTTGGCCGTGGACAATGAGCAGTTCTTC.

The gene calls are TRBV5-4 and TRBJ2-7, with D unclear. This CDR3 comprises 12 residues. V was shortened by 2 bases and J by 5 bases, with 8 bases between the two germline ends. Germline CDR1 and CDR2: SGHNT and YYREEE (reference sequence). The CDR3 region is CASSFGNHEQYF. CDR3 sequence (DNA): TGTGCCAGCAGCTTTGGGAACCACGAGCAGTACTTC.

V gene TRBV2 combines with J gene TRBJ2-7, with 12 bases aligning to TRBD2. The length of the CDR3 is 13 residues. The J segment lost 5 bases and the V segment lost 6 bases, leaving 2 bases of the junction unmatched. Germline V gene sequence: CDR1 SNHLY, CDR2 FYNNEI. In DNA, the CDR3 is TGTGCCAGCAGCCCTAGCGGGGGGGACGAGCAGTACTTC. It codes for CASSPSGGDEQYF.

This clone was observed a single time. The rearrangement links TRBV5-4 to TRBJ2-1; D gene uncertain. CDR1 is SGHNT, CDR2 YYREEE, per germline (reference sequence). The CDR3 length is 17 residues. Trimming shortened V by 4 bases and J by 2 bases, and 19 bases separated the two germline ends. CDR3 nucleotides: TGTGCCAGCAGCGATCATGGCCGGCTTCCAGCCTACAATGAGCAGTTCTTC. It yields the protein CASSDHGRLPAYNEQFF.

As DNA, the CDR3 is TGCGCCAGCAGCCAAGAGCACGGGACAGGTTCAGGGGAGCTGTTTTTT. Encoded protein: CASSQEHGTGSGELFF. V usage is TRBV4-1 and J usage is TRBJ2-2; 8 bases fit TRBD1. The CDR3 length is 16 residues. V was pared by 0 bases and J by 8 bases, with 8 bases of the junction left unmatched. Germline CDR1 is MGHRA and CDR2 is YSYEKL.

The rearrangement uses TRBV7-2 and TRBJ2-7; D is perhaps TRBD1 (6 bases). V dropped 5 bases and J dropped 3 bases, with 20 bases sitting between them. Germline V CDR1 and CDR2: SGHTA, FQGNSA. The CDR3 consists of 16 residues. Here the CDR3 reads CASSAVRNREFYEQYF. The DNA of the CDR3 is TGTGCCAGCAGCGCCGTTAGGAACAGGGAATTCTACGAGCAGTACTTC.

The chain recombines TRBV4-1 with TRBJ2-1; 10 bases match TRBD2. With 4 bases clipped from V and 6 bases from J, the junction kept 6 bases outside the gene matches. Germline V CDR1 and CDR2: MGHRA, YSYEKL. This CDR3 region has 15 residues. In DNA, the CDR3 is TGCGCCAGCAGCCCCGGGGAGCGGGGGGGCAATGAGCAGTTCTTC. This sequence encodes CASSPGERGGNEQFF.

The V call is TRBV25-1, the J call TRBJ2-5, with D hard to call. The germline gives CDR1 MGHDK, CDR2 SYGVNS. CDR3 size: 13 residues. Trimming took off 2 bases at V and 4 bases at J, with 8 bases between the two ends. CDR3 protein: CASSEGVGETQYF. Here the CDR3 DNA reads TGTGCCAGCAGTGAAGGGGTCGGAGAGACCCAGTACTTC.

The chain couples TRBV4-1 to TRBJ1-2, with TRBD1 as a possible D gene (6 bases). From germline, CDR1 is MGHRA and CDR2 YSYEKL. This CDR3 is built from 15 residues. V was shortened by 0 bases and J by 5 bases, with 13 bases between the two germline ends. CDR3 sequence (DNA): TGCGCCAGCAGCCAAGAACAGGGCCTTCGGTATGGCTACACCTTC. Translating it yields CASSQEQGLRYGYTF.

This chain joins TRBV6-1 and TRBJ2-7; 10 nucleotides align to TRBD1. V lost 4 bases, J lost 4 bases, and 7 bases stayed unmatched. Germline-derived CDR1 and CDR2 are MNHNS and SASEGT. This CDR3 has 15 residues. The DNA of the CDR3 is TGTGCCAGCAGTGTTGGGACAGGGGAGTCTTACGAGCAGTACTTC. Translating gives CASSVGTGESYEQYF.

The chain combines TRBV6-5 with TRBJ1-2; D might be TRBD1 (5 bases). Germline assignment: CDR1 MNHEY and CDR2 SVGAGI. The CDR3 is 14 residues long. The V end was cut by 6 bases, the J end by 3 bases, with 14 bases between. In DNA, the CDR3 is TGTGCCAGCAGGGGCAGGGTTCCTTACTATGGCTACACCTTC. This encodes CASRGRVPYYGYTF.

The J gene is TRBJ2-5, the V gene TRBV4-3; D tentatively reads TRBD1 or TRBD2 (6 bases each). This CDR3 has 15 residues. V lost 1 base and J lost 5, with 14 bases in between. From germline, CDR1 is LGHNA and CDR2 YSLEER. Here the CDR3 reads CASSQGKVGGETQYF. CDR3 coding DNA: TGCGCCAGCAGCCAAGGAAAAGTCGGGGGCGAGACCCAGTACTTC.

This clone was counted a single time. CDR3 in DNA: TGTGCCAGCAGTTCCGGACAGGGGATTGAAGCTTTCTTT. Translation gives CASSSGQGIEAFF. The chain uses TRBV25-1 and TRBJ1-1; 9 positions agree with TRBD1. There are 13 residues in the CDR3. J lost 7 bases, V lost 5 bases, and 5 bases had no gene match. The germline V gene encodes CDR1 MGHDK and CDR2 SYGVNS.